One and the same sample provided the 23 T cell receptor beta chains below, sequenced in a study of blood T cell repertoires in COVID-19. Using immunoSEQ multiplex PCR, the repertoire was profiled, and TCRdb retains in-frame clones only, with some absent. Of over 45,000 clones in the sample, around nine tenths are singletons; the top ten hold under 8.5%. The source material was peripheral blood. Receptors were obtained from a man aged 45-65 years with active COVID-19.

The genes are TRBV2 and TRBJ1-1; a weak D match, TRBD1 (6 bases). The V and J ends lost 4 bases and 2 bases respectively, with 14 bases between them. This CDR3 spans 15 amino acids. Looked up from germline, CDR1 is SNHLY and CDR2 is FYNNEI. The CDR3 spells CASSAGEGRNTEAFF. In DNA, the CDR3 is TGTGCCAGCAGTGCAGGGGAGGGGCGCAACACTGAAGCTTTCTTT.

The rearrangement joins TRBV11-2 to TRBJ2-5; TRBD2 matches 9 bases. Germline V gene sequence: CDR1 SGHAT, CDR2 FQNNGV. The ends lost 3 bases at V and 4 bases at J; junction bases unmatched: 6. The CDR3 spans 15 residues. The chain's CDR3 is CASSFKSGGIETQYF. The DNA for the CDR3 is TGTGCCAGCAGCTTCAAAAGCGGGGGGATAGAGACCCAGTACTTC.

The J gene is TRBJ2-5, the V gene TRBV21-1; the table's TRBD2 call for D was not verified on the DNA. TRBV21-1 is tagged as a pseudogene. This CDR3 region has 15 residues. CDR3 sequence reads: CASRKGARTEETQYF. CDR3 sequence (DNA): TGTGCCAGCAGGAAAGGGGCTCGGACTGAGGAGACCCAGTACTTC.

The rearrangement uses TRBV30 and TRBJ2-7; 7 bases align to TRBD1. This CDR3 contains 15 residues. V gave up 0 bases and J gave up 3 bases; unmatched junction bases: 8. Germline V gene data show CDR1 as GTSNPN and CDR2 as SVGIG (reference sequence). The CDR3 DNA is TGTGCCTGGAGTGTACCGGGCCAGGGGGACTACGAGCAGTACTTC. Its protein product is CAWSVPGQGDYEQYF. The whole variable domain, remainder taken from reference TRBV30 and TRBJ2-7, is SQTIHQWPATLVQPVGSPLSLECTVEGTSNPNLYWYRQAAGRGLQLLFYSVGIGQISSEVPQNLSASRPQDRQFILSSKKLLLSDSGFYLCAWSVPGQGDYEQYFGPGTRLTVT.

The chain carries TRBV12-3 or TRBV12-4 and TRBJ2-7; tentatively, D is TRBD2 (6 bases). Trimming removed 7 bases from V and 4 bases from J, with 14 bases in between. The CDR3 totals 13 residues. The CDR3 loop is CASTPGGGYEQYF. The CDR3 nucleotides are TGTGCCAGCACCCCCGGTGGGGGGTACGAGCAGTACTTC.

The chain combines TRBV7-2 with TRBJ2-1, with 11 nucleotides matching TRBD2. This CDR3 has 15 residues. The germline gives CDR1 SGHTA, CDR2 FQGNSA. Unmatched junction bases numbered 2, after V lost 5 bases and J lost 2 bases. CDR3 in amino acids: CASSATSGTYNEQFF. The CDR3 DNA is TGTGCCAGCAGCGCGACTAGCGGGACCTACAATGAGCAGTTCTTC.

This clone was seen once. The chain carries TRBV9 and TRBJ1-1; D is ambiguous. Trimming left V 4 bases short and J 2 bases short, with 3 bases between. From germline, CDR1 is SGDLS and CDR2 YYNGEE. This CDR3 spans 11 amino acids. The CDR3 DNA sequence: TGTGCCAGCAGCCCAAACACTGAAGCTTTCTTT. Residues: CASSPNTEAFF.

This clone was seen just once. The CDR3 spells CASSPVGRQGTGELFF. CDR3 nucleotides: TGTGCCAGCTCACCGGTTGGGAGACAGGGGACCGGGGAGCTGTTTTTT. The chain carries TRBV18 and TRBJ2-2; the match to TRBD1 covers 8 bases. Germline values: CDR1 KGHSH, CDR2 LQKENI. V was clipped by 3 bases and J by 5 bases; unmatched bases: 8. This CDR3 contains 16 residues.

The rearrangement joins TRBV7-6 to TRBJ2-1; 10 bases are a match to TRBD1. Germline trimming cut 5 bases from V and 0 bases from J; bases unmatched to any gene: 1. CDR1 is SGHVS and CDR2 is FNYEAQ in the germline V gene. This CDR3 has 15 amino acids. The CDR3 bases are TGTGCCAGCAGCCGACAGGGGGCCTCCTACAATGAGCAGTTCTTC. As protein: CASSRQGASYNEQFF.

V usage is TRBV24-1 and J usage is TRBJ2-5, with TRBD1 matching 9 bases. The CDR3 runs to 15 residues. CDR1 KGHDR and CDR2 SFDVKD come from the germline V gene. Trimming removed 4 bases from V and 3 bases from J; junction bases left unmatched: 5. This CDR3 is CATSEGGTGKETQYF. The DNA of the CDR3 is TGTGCCACCAGTGAGGGTGGGACAGGGAAAGAGACCCAGTACTTC.

V gene TRBV7-2 combines with J gene TRBJ1-1; no reliable D call. Germline CDR1 SGHTA, CDR2 FQGNSA. This CDR3 is built from 14 residues. V was cut by 5 bases and J by 4 bases, with 14 bases left in between. CDR3 residues: CASSPRQALTEAFF. The DNA for the CDR3 is TGTGCCAGCAGCCCCCGGCAGGCGCTCACTGAAGCTTTCTTT.

This clone was observed a handful of times. The V and J genes are TRBV18 and TRBJ1-5, with D perhaps TRBD1 (6 bases). The V gene's germline CDR1 is KGHSH and CDR2 LQKENI. The CDR3 consists of 18 residues. Trimming took 3 bases from V and 0 from J, leaving 18 bases between them. The CDR3 protein is CASSPGQLTPYSNQPQHF. In nucleotides, the CDR3 is TGTGCCAGCTCACCCGGACAGCTTACCCCTTATAGCAATCAGCCCCAGCATTTT.

The chain carries TRBV24-1 and TRBJ2-1; D is perhaps TRBD1 (6 bases). In germline, CDR1 is KGHDR, CDR2 SFDVKD. The CDR3 sequence is 14 residues long. V lost 9 bases and J 5 bases, leaving 16 bases between the germline ends. The CDR3 here is CATGTGTIDNEQFF. In nucleotides, the CDR3 is TGTGCCACCGGCACCGGGACAATTGACAATGAGCAGTTCTTC.

V gene TRBV29-1 combines with J gene TRBJ2-5, with D possibly TRBD2 on 5 matching bases. Germline CDR1 and CDR2: SQVTM and ANQGSEA. The CDR3 extends over 11 amino acids. V lost 6 bases and J 5 bases, leaving 10 bases between the germline ends. This chain's CDR3 is CSVGGEETQYF. CDR3 DNA: TGCAGCGTAGGAGGCGAGGAGACCCAGTACTTC.

V and J are TRBV21-1 and TRBJ1-5. TRBV21-1 is deemed a pseudogene. The CDR3 extends over 14 amino acids. The CDR3 is CASSKVGGNQPQHF. The CDR3, as DNA: TGTGCCAGCAGCAAAGTTGGAGGGAATCAGCCCCAGCATTTT.

The rearrangement uses TRBV9 and TRBJ1-1; D unresolved. V dropped 5 bases and J dropped 1 base, with 9 bases sitting between them. The germline gives CDR1 SGDLS, CDR2 YYNGEE. The CDR3 spans 13 residues. The CDR3 region has the DNA TGTGCCAGCAGTCTCACTTGGAACACTGAAGCTTTCTTT. Its translation is CASSLTWNTEAFF.

This chain links TRBV7-2 with TRBJ2-1; 14 bases fit TRBD2. CDR1 is SGHTA and CDR2 is FQGNSA in the germline V gene. The CDR3 loop spans 16 amino acids. J gave up 8 bases and V 5 bases, and 8 bases lay outside the gene matches. The CDR3 DNA follows: TGTGCCAGCAGCACCCGACTAGCGGGGGGGCGGGATGAGCAGTTCTTC. It is translated as CASSTRLAGGRDEQFF.

The chain is built from TRBV5-6 and TRBJ1-2; D remains ambiguous. V was shortened by 3 bases and J by 6 bases, with 12 bases between the two germline ends. CDR1 is SGHDT, CDR2 YYEEEE, per germline. The CDR3 runs to 13 residues. CDR3 sequence (DNA): TGTGCCAGCAGCTCGGGGTATCCGGATGGCTACACCTTC. Amino acid sequence: CASSSGYPDGYTF.

The chain carries TRBV6-5 and TRBJ1-6; D gene uncertain. The V end was cut by 7 bases, the J end by 0 bases, with 4 bases between. This CDR3 contains 13 residues. Germline CDR1 and CDR2: MNHEY and SVGAGI. CDR3 region: CASISSYNSPLHF. As DNA, the CDR3 is TGTGCCAGCATTAGCTCCTATAATTCACCCCTCCACTTT.

The chain has TRBV5-1 and TRBJ2-5; TRBD1 is a possible D gene (6 bases). Germline-derived CDR1 and CDR2 are SGHRS and YFSETQ. The CDR3 has 14 amino acids. V was shortened by 0 bases and J by 4 bases, with 10 bases between the two germline ends. CDR3 DNA: TGCGCCAGCAGCTTGGCCCTAGGGGGAGAGACCCAGTACTTC. It specifies CASSLALGGETQYF.

The chain combines TRBV19 with TRBJ1-1; 9 bases match TRBD1. V lost 3 bases and J lost 2; bases outside the gene matches: 1. Germline assignment: CDR1 LNHDA and CDR2 SQIVND (reference sequence). This CDR3 comprises 14 residues. For the CDR3, the DNA is TGTGCCAGTAGTATGGGACAGGGTAACACTGAAGCTTTCTTT. Its protein is CASSMGQGNTEAFF.

This chain joins TRBV4-3 and TRBJ1-4; D is unresolved. V was clipped by 0 bases and J by 0 bases, with 8 bases between them. CDR3 size: 16 residues. Germline V gene sequence: CDR1 LGHNA, CDR2 YSLEER. The CDR3 region is CASSQDFRSTNEKLFF. The CDR3 nucleotides read TGCGCCAGCAGCCAAGATTTCCGGTCAACTAATGAAAAACTGTTTTTT.

The CDR3 DNA is TGTGCCAGCAGTGAATTAGGGACAGGGGGCTACGAGCAGTACTTC. Protein sequence: CASSELGTGGYEQYF. J is TRBJ2-7 and V is TRBV25-1; 11 bases map to TRBD1. There are 15 residues in the CDR3. Germline V gene data show CDR1 as MGHDK and CDR2 as SYGVNS. The ends lost 1 base at V and 3 bases at J; junction bases unmatched: 2.